What follows describes a single T cell receptor beta chain. What it binds is unknown. V was trimmed by 2 bases and J by 10 bases, leaving 12 bases between them. This CDR3 is built from 12 residues. The germline gives CDR1 GTSNPN, CDR2 SVGIG (reference sequence). This entry is derived from a study of T cell responses to AZD1222 COVID-19 vaccine. Study outcomes and limitations: Nearly half of unique spike-specific TCRs reportedly avoided B.1.351 and B.1.1.7 mutated regions. Donors skewed white British and female; clonal diversity was possibly underestimated.

The table came from immunoSEQ multiplex PCR; TCRdb's copy has only in-frame clones and leaves some out. There are some 110,000 clones in the sample; around 90% occur only once, and about 4.3% lies in the top ten. The sequence came from an adult in good health. This chain uses TRBV30 with TRBJ2-1; a weak D match, TRBD1 (6 bases). Sequencing used peripheral blood, obtained on day 0 of AZD1222 vaccination. CDR3 sequence (DNA): TGTGCCTGGAGTCAACAGGGCGGCGAGCAGTTCTTC. Its translation is CAWSQQGGEQFF.